This T cell receptor beta chain was sequenced during a study of blood T cell repertoires in COVID-19. Study-level information: Samples representing acute and convalescent COVID-19 were sourced from the United States, Italy and Spain. Nucleic acid was either cDNA or gDNA, and it came from T cells, B-cell-depleted T cells, or PBMCs.

This CDR3 region has 14 residues. V shed 6 bases and J shed 10 bases, with 16 bases lying between them. Germline assignment: CDR1 SEHNR and CDR2 FQNEAQ (reference sequence). Original processing methods: Reference gene primer amplification in the assay estimated nucleated cell counts. Using immunoSEQ multiplex PCR, the repertoire was profiled, and TCRdb retains in-frame clones only, with some absent. V and J calls and clone size follow that table, whereas D and trimming were derived from the DNA. Of 450,000 or so clones in the sample, 89% were seen once. This clone was found a few times. Seattle-derived patients entered the study during active infection and were followed longitudinally.

Sequenced: peripheral blood. The rearrangement uses TRBV7-9 and TRBJ1-6, with a weak D call TRBD1 (5 bases). The source of this sequence is a man aged 18 to 29 with COVID-19, enrolled during active disease. CDR3 sequence reads: CASRTGGLYSPLHF. DNA for the CDR3: TGTGCCAGCAGAACGGGGGGGTTATACTCACCCCTCCACTTT.